The next 15 T cell receptor beta chains were all read from a single sample in a study of T cell changes during pregnancy in multiple sclerosis. Assay used: immunoSEQ multiplex PCR; TCRdb lists only in-frame clones, some missing. The sample comprises approximately 80,000 clones, roughly nine tenths of which are singletons, and 3% to 4% rests with the top ten. The source material was PBMCs, sampled in the first trimester of pregnancy. The receptors here all came from a female donor in good health, serving as a control in a pregnancy study. Some clones in this sample may be carry-over from other donors' samples.

The chain employs TRBV5-6 and TRBJ2-7, with D possibly matching TRBD1 (6 bases). V dropped 4 bases and J dropped 1 base, with 9 bases sitting between them. The CDR3 runs 13 residues. Germline V CDR1 and CDR2: SGHDT, YYEEEE. CDR3 sequence: CASSRTGSYEQYF. In nucleotides, the CDR3 is TGTGCCAGCAGCCGAACAGGGTCCTACGAGCAGTACTTC. Complete variable domain (other parts from reference TRBV5-6 and TRBJ2-7): DAGVTQSPTHLIKTRGQQVTLRCSPKSGHDTVSWYQQALGQGPQFIFQYYEEEERQRGNFPDRFSGHQFPNYSSELNVNALLLGDSALYLCASSRTGSYEQYFGPGTRLTVT.

The V and J genes are TRBV27 and TRBJ1-2; 11 nucleotides align to TRBD1. The CDR3 consists of 16 residues. The germline V gene has CDR1 MNHEY and CDR2 SMNVEV (reference sequence). V gave up 8 bases and J gave up 5 bases; unmatched junction bases: 13. CDR3 nucleotides: TGTGCCAGCCGGGAGGCGGGACAGGGGGAGCATTATGGCTACACCTTC. Its translation is CASREAGQGEHYGYTF.

The gene calls are TRBV29-1 and TRBJ1-2; no firm D call. The V and J ends lost 4 bases and 3 bases respectively, with 15 bases between them. Germline V lookup: CDR1 SQVTM, CDR2 ANQGSEA. The CDR3 extends over 14 amino acids. The CDR3 spells CSVGRGAVDYGYTF. CDR3 DNA: TGCAGCGTTGGACGGGGAGCGGTGGACTATGGCTACACCTTC.

The V and J genes are TRBV4-2 and TRBJ1-2; D is unresolved. Germline V CDR1 and CDR2: LGHNA, YNFKEQ. The CDR3 totals 15 residues. Trimming shortened V by 0 bases and J by 2 bases, and 10 bases separated the two germline ends. In DNA, the CDR3 is TGTGCCAGCAGCCAAGATGCTGGGCAGAACTATGGCTACACCTTC. Protein: CASSQDAGQNYGYTF.

This clone occurred once. The rearrangement joins TRBV18 to TRBJ2-7; D is perhaps TRBD1 (5 bases). The CDR3 totals 15 residues. CDR1 and CDR2 from the germline V gene are KGHSH and LQKENI. The germline V and J ends were trimmed by 3 bases and 1 base, with 13 bases remaining between them. The CDR3 reads CASSPLSTESYEQYF. CDR3 nucleotide sequence: TGTGCCAGCTCACCCCTCTCGACAGAATCCTACGAGCAGTACTTC.

This chain connects TRBV23-1 to TRBJ2-2; 7 bases align to TRBD1. TRBV23-1 is recorded as an ORF, its role being uncertain. V dropped 3 bases and J dropped 2; count of bases not matched to a gene: 9. The CDR3 has 17 amino acids. The CDR3 DNA sequence: TGCGCCAGCAGTCACCACCCGACAGGGCCAAACACCGGGGAGCTGTTTTTT. Translation gives CASSHHPTGPNTGELFF.

This chain connects TRBV7-6 to TRBJ1-2; TRBD1 matches at 9 bases. The CDR3 totals 16 residues. Trimming took 5 bases from V and 4 from J; bases not matched to a gene: 11. The germline V gene has CDR1 SGHVS and CDR2 FNYEAQ. The CDR3 coding sequence is TGTGCCAGCAGCGCGGGACAGGGACAGTACGGCTATGGCTACACCTTC. Amino acid sequence: CASSAGQGQYGYGYTF.

The gene calls are TRBV14 and TRBJ2-7; D perhaps matches TRBD2 (5 bases). Trimming took 4 bases from V and 5 from J, leaving 9 bases between them. The CDR3 is 12 amino acids. Germline CDR1 and CDR2: SGHDN and FVKESK. The CDR3 bases are TGTGCCAGCAGCCTAACTAGAGACGAGCAGTACTTC. Translated: CASSLTRDEQYF. The whole variable domain, filled in from reference TRBV14 and TRBJ2-7, reads EAGVTQFPSHSVIEKGQTVTLRCDPISGHDNLYWYRRVMGKEIKFLLHFVKESKQDESGMPNNRFLAERTGGTYSTLKVQPAELEDSGVYFCASSLTRDEQYFGPGTRLTVT.

V and J are TRBV7-9 and TRBJ2-1; TRBD1 matches at 9 bases. Germline V gene sequence: CDR1 SEHNR, CDR2 FQNEAQ (reference sequence). This CDR3 spans 16 amino acids. The J segment lost 9 bases and the V segment lost 6 bases, leaving 15 bases of the junction unmatched. CDR3 sequence: CASRATGQGFLGEQFF. In nucleotides, the CDR3 is TGTGCCAGCAGGGCCACGGGACAGGGCTTCCTTGGTGAGCAGTTCTTC.

The genes are TRBV6-1 and TRBJ2-1; D possibly corresponds to TRBD2 (6 bases). This CDR3 has 15 amino acids. Germline V gene data show CDR1 as MNHNS and CDR2 as SASEGT. The V gene lost 6 bases and the J gene lost 0 bases, with 12 bases spanning the gap. The CDR3 region has the DNA TGTGCCAGCAGAGGACTATCCGCCTCCTACAATGAGCAGTTCTTC. This codes for CASRGLSASYNEQFF.

This clone was seen only once. The chain is built from TRBV4-3 and TRBJ2-5, with 7 bases matching TRBD1. CDR1 and CDR2 from the germline V gene are LGHNA and YSLEER. Trimming removed 1 base from V and 3 bases from J; junction bases left unmatched: 20. CDR3 length: 20 amino acids. The CDR3 is CASSQVVGPGGPQDEETQYF. CDR3 nucleotides: TGCGCCAGCAGCCAAGTTGTTGGTCCAGGGGGACCTCAGGATGAAGAGACCCAGTACTTC.

This chain connects TRBV2 to TRBJ1-4; TRBD1 matches 7 bases. The CDR3 sequence is 17 residues long. Germline V gives CDR1 SNHLY, CDR2 FYNNEI. V shed 6 bases and J 8 bases; nucleotides not matched to a gene: 18. The CDR3 DNA reads as TGTGCCAGCAGCCGCGCACCATTACAGGGGAGGAAGGAAAAACTGTTTTTT. This codes for CASSRAPLQGRKEKLFF.

V usage is TRBV19 and J usage is TRBJ2-7, with 9 bases aligning to TRBD1. This CDR3 comprises 15 residues. From germline, CDR1 is LNHDA and CDR2 SQIVND (reference sequence). V gave up 5 bases and J gave up 6 bases; unmatched junction bases: 11. The CDR3 spells CASSPGTGRRGEQYF. CDR3 coding DNA: TGTGCCAGTAGTCCTGGGACAGGGAGAAGGGGCGAGCAGTACTTC.

The V call is TRBV27, the J call TRBJ2-2, with TRBD2 matching 9 bases. CDR1 MNHEY and CDR2 SMNVEV come from the germline V gene (reference sequence). The CDR3 covers 16 residues. V shed 6 bases and J 3 bases; nucleotides not matched to a gene: 8. The CDR3 DNA sequence: TGTGCCAGCAGATCGGGCGGGGGGGTCTACACCGGGGAGCTGTTTTTT. It codes for CASRSGGGVYTGELFF.

CDR3: CASSPLGATDTQYF. CDR3 DNA sequence: TGTGCCAGCTCACCCCTGGGGGCGACAGATACGCAGTATTTT. V gene TRBV18 combines with J gene TRBJ2-3, with D maybe TRBD1 (6 bases). The CDR3 contains 14 residues. Germline lookup yields CDR1 KGHSH and CDR2 LQKENI. V lost 3 bases to trimming and J lost 3 bases, with 10 bases between them.